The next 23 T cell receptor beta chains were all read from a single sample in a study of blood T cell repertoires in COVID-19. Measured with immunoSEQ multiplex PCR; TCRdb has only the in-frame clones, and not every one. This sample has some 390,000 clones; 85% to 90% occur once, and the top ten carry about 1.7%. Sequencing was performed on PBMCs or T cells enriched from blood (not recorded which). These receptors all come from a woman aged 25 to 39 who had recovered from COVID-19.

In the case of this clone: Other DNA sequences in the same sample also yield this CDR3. The CDR3 region has the DNA TGTGCCAGCTCTCAAGACAGGGTAAACACTGAAGCTTTCTTT. Its translation: CASSQDRVNTEAFF. The J gene is TRBJ1-1, the V gene TRBV18; 7 positions agree with TRBD1. CDR1 is KGHSH and CDR2 is LQKENI in the germline V gene. This CDR3 comprises 14 residues. The V segment lost 6 bases and the J segment 2 bases; nucleotides outside the gene matches: 6.

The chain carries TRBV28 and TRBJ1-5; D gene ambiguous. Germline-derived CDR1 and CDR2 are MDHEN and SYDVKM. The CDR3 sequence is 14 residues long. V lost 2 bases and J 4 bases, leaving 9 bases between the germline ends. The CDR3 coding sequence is TGTGCCAGCAGTTTAGGGCAGGTTAATCAGCCCCAGCATTTT. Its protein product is CASSLGQVNQPQHF.

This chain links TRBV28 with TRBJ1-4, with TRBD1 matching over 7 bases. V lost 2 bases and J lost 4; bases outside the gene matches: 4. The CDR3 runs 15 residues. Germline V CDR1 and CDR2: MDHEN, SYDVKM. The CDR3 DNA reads TGTGCCAGCAGTTTACCGGACAGGTTTAATGAAAAACTGTTTTTT. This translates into CASSLPDRFNEKLFF.

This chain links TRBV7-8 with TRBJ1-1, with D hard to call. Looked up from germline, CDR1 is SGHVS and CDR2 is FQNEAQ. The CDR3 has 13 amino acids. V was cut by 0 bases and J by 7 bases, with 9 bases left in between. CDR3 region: CASSLAIRVEAFF. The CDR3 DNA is TGTGCCAGCAGCTTAGCTATACGGGTTGAAGCTTTCTTT.

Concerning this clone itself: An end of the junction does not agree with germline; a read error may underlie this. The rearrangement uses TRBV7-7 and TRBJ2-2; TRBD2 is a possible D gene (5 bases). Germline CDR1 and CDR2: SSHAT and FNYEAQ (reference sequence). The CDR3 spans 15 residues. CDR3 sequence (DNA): TGTGCTAGCAGCTTAAGCGGTATGAACACCGGGGAGCTGTTTTTT. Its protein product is CASSLSGMNTGELFF.

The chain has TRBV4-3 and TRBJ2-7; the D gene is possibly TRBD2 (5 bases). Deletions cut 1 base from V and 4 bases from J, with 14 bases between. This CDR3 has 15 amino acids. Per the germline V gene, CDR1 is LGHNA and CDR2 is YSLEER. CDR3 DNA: TGCGCCAGCAGCCAAGGGGAGAGACTTAAATACGAGCAGTACTTC. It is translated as CASSQGERLKYEQYF.

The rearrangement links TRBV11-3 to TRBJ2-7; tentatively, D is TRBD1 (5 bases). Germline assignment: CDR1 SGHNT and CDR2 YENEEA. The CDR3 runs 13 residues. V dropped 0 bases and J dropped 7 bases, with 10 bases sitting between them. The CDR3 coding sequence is TGTGCCAGCAGCTTAGAGAGCAGGACAGAGCAGTACTTC. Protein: CASSLESRTEQYF. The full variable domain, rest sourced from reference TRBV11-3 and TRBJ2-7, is EAGVVQSPRYKIIEKKQPVAFWCNPISGHNTLYWYLQNLGQGPELLIRYENEEAVDDSQLPKDRFSAERLKGVDSTLKIQPAELGDSAVYLCASSLESRTEQYFGPGTRLTVT.

CDR3 coding DNA: TGTGCCAGCAGCTCCCAGGGTTCCACTGAAGCTTTCTTT. Protein: CASSSQGSTEAFF. The chain recombines TRBV7-2 with TRBJ1-1; D possibly corresponds to TRBD1 (5 bases). The germline V and J ends were trimmed by 4 bases and 4 bases, with 10 bases remaining between them. The V gene's germline CDR1 is SGHTA and CDR2 FQGNSA. The CDR3 has 13 residues.

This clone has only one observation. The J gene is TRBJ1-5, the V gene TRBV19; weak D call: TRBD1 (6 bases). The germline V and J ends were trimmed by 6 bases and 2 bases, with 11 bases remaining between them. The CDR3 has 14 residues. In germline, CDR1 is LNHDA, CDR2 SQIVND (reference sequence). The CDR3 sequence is CASSSRQGNQPQHF. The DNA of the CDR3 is TGTGCCAGTAGCTCCCGACAGGGCAATCAGCCCCAGCATTTT.

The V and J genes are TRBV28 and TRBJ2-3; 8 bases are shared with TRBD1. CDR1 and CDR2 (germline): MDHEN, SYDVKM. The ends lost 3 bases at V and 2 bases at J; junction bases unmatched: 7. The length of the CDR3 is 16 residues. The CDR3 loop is CASSFGRQGSTDTQYF. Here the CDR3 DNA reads TGTGCCAGCAGTTTTGGGCGACAGGGGTCCACAGATACGCAGTATTTT.

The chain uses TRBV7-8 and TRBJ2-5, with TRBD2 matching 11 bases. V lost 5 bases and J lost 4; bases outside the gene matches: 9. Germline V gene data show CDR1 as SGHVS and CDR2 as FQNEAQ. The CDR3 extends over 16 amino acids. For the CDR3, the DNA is TGTGCCAGCAGCCCCAGGGGACTAGCGGAACCAGAGACCCAGTACTTC. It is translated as CASSPRGLAEPETQYF.

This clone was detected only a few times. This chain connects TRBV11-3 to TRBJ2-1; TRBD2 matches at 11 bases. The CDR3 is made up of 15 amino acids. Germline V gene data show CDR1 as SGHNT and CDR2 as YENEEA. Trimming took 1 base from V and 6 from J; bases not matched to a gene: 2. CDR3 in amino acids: CASSLVAGGFNEQFF. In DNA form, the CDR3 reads TGTGCCAGCAGCTTAGTAGCGGGAGGGTTCAATGAGCAGTTCTTC.

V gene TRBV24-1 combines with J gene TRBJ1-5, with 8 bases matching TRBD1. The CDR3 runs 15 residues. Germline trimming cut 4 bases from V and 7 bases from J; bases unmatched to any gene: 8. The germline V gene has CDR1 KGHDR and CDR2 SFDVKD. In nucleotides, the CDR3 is TGTGCCACCAGTGACGCGACAGGGGAAGAACAGCCCCAGCATTTT. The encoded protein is CATSDATGEEQPQHF.

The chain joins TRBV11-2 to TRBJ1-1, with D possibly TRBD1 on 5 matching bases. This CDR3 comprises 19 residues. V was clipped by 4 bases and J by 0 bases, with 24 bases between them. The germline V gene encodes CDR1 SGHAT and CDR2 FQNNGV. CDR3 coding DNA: TGTGCCAGCAGCTCTGTCCCCGCCAGGGTTTCGTCCATGAACACTGAAGCTTTCTTT. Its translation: CASSSVPARVSSMNTEAFF.

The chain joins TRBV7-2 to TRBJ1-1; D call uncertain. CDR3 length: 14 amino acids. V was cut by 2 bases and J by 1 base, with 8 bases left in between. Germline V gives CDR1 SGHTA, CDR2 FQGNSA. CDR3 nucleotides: TGTGCCAGCAGCTTATTTTCTACGAACACTGAAGCTTTCTTT. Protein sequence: CASSLFSTNTEAFF.

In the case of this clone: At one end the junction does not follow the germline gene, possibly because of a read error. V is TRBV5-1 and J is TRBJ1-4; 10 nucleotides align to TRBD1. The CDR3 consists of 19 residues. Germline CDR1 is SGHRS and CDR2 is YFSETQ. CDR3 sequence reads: CASRLGQGPLVATNEKLFF. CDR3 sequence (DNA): TGCGCCAGCAGATTGGGACAGGGGCCATTAGTTGCAACTAATGAAAAACTGTTTTTT.

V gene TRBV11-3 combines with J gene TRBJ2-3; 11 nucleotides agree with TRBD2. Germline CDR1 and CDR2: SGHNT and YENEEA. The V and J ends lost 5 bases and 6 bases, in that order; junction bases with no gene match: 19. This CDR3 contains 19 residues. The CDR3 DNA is TGTGCCAGCAGCCCGGGCGGGCCAAAAGGACTAGCGGGCCTCGATACGCAGTATTTT. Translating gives CASSPGGPKGLAGLDTQYF.

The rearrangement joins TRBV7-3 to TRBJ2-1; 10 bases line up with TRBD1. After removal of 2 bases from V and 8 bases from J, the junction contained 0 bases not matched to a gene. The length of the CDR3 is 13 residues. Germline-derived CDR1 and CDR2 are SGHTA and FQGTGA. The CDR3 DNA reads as TGTGCCAGCAGCTTAGGACAGGGGGATGAGCAGTTCTTC. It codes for CASSLGQGDEQFF. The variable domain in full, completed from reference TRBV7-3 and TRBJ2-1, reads GAGVSQTPSNKVTEKGKYVELRCDPISGHTALYWYRQSLGQGPEFLIYFQGTGAADDSGLPNDRFFAVRPEGSVSTLKIQRTERGDSAVYLCASSLGQGDEQFFGPGTRLTVL.

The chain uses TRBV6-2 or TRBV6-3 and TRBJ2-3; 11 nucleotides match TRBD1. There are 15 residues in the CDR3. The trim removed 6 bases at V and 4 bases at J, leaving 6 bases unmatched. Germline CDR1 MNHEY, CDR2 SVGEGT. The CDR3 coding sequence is TGTGCCAGCAGCGACGGGACAGGGGGGCCAGATACGCAGTATTTT. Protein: CASSDGTGGPDTQYF.

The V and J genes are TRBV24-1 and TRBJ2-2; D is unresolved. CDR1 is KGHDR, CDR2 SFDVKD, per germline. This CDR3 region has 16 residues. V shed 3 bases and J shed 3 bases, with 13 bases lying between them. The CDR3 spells CATSDAEAKYTGELFF. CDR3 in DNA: TGTGCCACCAGTGATGCAGAGGCTAAGTACACCGGGGAGCTGTTTTTT.

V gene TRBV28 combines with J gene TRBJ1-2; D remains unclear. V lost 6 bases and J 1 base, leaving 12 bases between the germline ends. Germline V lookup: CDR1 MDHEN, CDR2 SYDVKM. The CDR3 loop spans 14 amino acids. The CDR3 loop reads CASSSLPSNYGYTF. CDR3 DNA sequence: TGTGCCAGCAGCTCCCTTCCCAGTAACTATGGCTACACCTTC.

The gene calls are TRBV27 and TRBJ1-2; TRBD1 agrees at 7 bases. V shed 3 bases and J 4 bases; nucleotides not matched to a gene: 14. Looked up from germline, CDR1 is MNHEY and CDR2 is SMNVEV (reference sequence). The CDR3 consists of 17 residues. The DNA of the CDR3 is TGTGCCAGCAGTTTTAAGGGGGCCCTGAGGATTACCTATGGCTACACCTTC. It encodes CASSFKGALRITYGYTF.

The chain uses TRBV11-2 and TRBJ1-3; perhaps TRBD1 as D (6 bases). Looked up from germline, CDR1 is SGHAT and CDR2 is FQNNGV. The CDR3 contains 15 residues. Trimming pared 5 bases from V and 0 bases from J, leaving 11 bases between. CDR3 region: CASSPNRVSGNTIYF. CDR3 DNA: TGTGCCAGCAGCCCCAACAGGGTCTCTGGAAACACCATATATTTT.